The T cell receptor (beta chain) described here comes from a study of cytomegalovirus exposure and HLA in healthy donors. Turning to the study itself: An earlier analysis found some 100 million unique TCR beta sequences from about 190 million T cells. Study-wide points: Among TCR beta chains, those listed as cytomegalovirus-associated numbered fewer than 200.

Germline CDR1 and CDR2: LNHDA and SQIVND (reference sequence). Trimming pared 7 bases from V and 0 bases from J, leaving 6 bases between. CDR3 length equals 13 residues. Primers included in the PCR were 60 Vbeta and 13 Jbeta primers. Only in-frame clones appear in the TCRdb table, and some are missing; sequencing was by immunoSEQ multiplex PCR. The sample holds about 130,000 clones, approximately 8.9% seen once. Each of the donors was a healthy bone marrow donor. This clone was seen a few times. Its specificity is unknown. The clonotype comes from a woman in her thirties or forties in good health and CMV-seropositive. Material: PBMCs. V usage is TRBV19 and J usage is TRBJ1-4, with D unclear. CDR3 coding DNA: TGTGCCAGTATCAGTGCAACTAATGAAAAACTGTTTTTT. Translated, it gives CASISATNEKLFF.